This TCR beta chain is from a study of neoadjuvant anti-PD-1 for oral cavity cancer. Study conclusions and caveats: Post-treatment tumors with larger preexisting clones showed more shrinkage.

Clones were read by immunoSEQ multiplex PCR, and TCRdb kept only the in-frame ones, dropping some. The sample lists approximately 7,000 clones, about 51% occurring once. These oral cavity squamous cell carcinomas were HPV-negative and locally advanced. There are 13 residues in the CDR3. Trimming cost V 3 bases and J 5 bases, with 11 bases left between them. Germline V gene data show CDR1 as SGHRS and CDR2 as YFSETQ. In its sample, this clone ranks as medium-sized. Its antigen is not identified. The genes are TRBV5-1 and TRBJ1-2; TRBD1 is a possible D gene (6 bases). The source is a person between 35 and 79 years old with oral cavity squamous cell carcinoma. Sequences were derived from tumor tissue, sampled before nivolumab (anti-PD-1) treatment. CDR3 nucleotides: TGCGCCAGCAGCTGGGACAAGTCTTATGGCTACACCTTC. Translated, it gives CASSWDKSYGYTF.